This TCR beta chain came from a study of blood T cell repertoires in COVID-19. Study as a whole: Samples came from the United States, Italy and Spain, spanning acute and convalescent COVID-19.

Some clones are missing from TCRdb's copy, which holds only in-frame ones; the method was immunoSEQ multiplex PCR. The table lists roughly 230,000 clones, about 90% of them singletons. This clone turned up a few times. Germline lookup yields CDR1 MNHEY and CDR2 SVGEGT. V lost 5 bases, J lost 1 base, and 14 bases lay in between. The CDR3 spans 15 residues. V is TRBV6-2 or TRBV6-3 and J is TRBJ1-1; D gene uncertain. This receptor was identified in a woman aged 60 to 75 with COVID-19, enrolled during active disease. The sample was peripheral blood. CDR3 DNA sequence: TGTGCCAGCAGTCTACAAGGGAGGCAGAACACTGAAGCTTTCTTT. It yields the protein CASSLQGRQNTEAFF.